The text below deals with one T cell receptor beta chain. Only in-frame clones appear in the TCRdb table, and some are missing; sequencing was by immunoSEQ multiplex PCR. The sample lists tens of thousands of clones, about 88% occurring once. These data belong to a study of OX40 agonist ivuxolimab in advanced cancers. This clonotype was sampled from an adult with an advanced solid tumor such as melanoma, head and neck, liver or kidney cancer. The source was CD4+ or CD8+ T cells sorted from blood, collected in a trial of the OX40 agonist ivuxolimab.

The CDR3, as DNA: TGTGCCAGCAGCCAATCAAGCCTTAAAAAAGCTTTCTTT. Amino acids: CASSQSSLKKAFF. The chain recombines TRBV7-3 with TRBJ1-1, with D unresolved. V was clipped by 5 bases and J by 9 bases, with 16 bases between them. The CDR3 length is 13 residues. Germline V CDR1 and CDR2: SGHTA, FQGTGA.